This paragraph covers one T cell receptor (beta chain) sequence. The sample originates from a study of blood T cell repertoires in COVID-19. Data came from immunoSEQ multiplex PCR; TCRdb stores just in-frame clones and leaves some out. Counted here are tens of thousands of clones, about 87% occurring once; the ten biggest clones make up 6.5% to 9.5%. The CDR3 spans 16 residues. Looked up from germline, CDR1 is PRHDT and CDR2 is FYEKMQ (reference sequence). The trim removed 1 base at V and 1 base at J, leaving 4 bases unmatched. The chain is built from TRBV13 and TRBJ2-7; TRBD1 agrees at 10 bases. Sequenced input: peripheral blood. The source is a man aged 50 to 59 with active COVID-19. The CDR3 bases are TGTGCCAGCAGCTTAGACAAGGGACAGGGGTCCTACGAGCAGTACTTC. Its protein is CASSLDKGQGSYEQYF.